These 19 T cell receptor beta chains came from one sample sequenced in a study of T cell clones after liver transplantation. Sequencing was performed with immunoSEQ multiplex PCR; in TCRdb, only in-frame clones are kept and a portion is missing. The table includes about 74,000 clones, 80% detected once. The sequenced sample was CD4+ T cells from blood, obtained before liver transplant. The receptor source for this set is a human donor who received a liver transplant.

V gene TRBV15 combines with J gene TRBJ1-4, with unresolved D. This CDR3 has 15 residues. The ends were cut back, 0 bases at V and 6 bases at J, with 11 bases in the middle. Germline lookup yields CDR1 LNHNV and CDR2 YYDKDF (reference sequence). The CDR3 region has the DNA TGTGCCACCAGCAGAGATCCCGGGGTCTATGAAAAACTGTTTTTT. It translates to CATSRDPGVYEKLFF.

This chain connects TRBV5-8 to TRBJ2-4; either TRBD1 or TRBD2 may fit D (6 bases each). V shed 5 bases and J shed 8 bases, with 14 bases lying between them. Germline loops: CDR1 SGHTS, CDR2 YDEGEE. The CDR3 is 13 residues long. Written as DNA, the CDR3 is TGTGCCAGCAGTTTGTCAGGGGAGGACATTCAGTACTTC. It is translated as CASSLSGEDIQYF. The variable domain in full, with the rest retrieved from reference TRBV5-8 and TRBJ2-4, is EAGVTQSPTHLIKTRGQQATLRCSPISGHTSVYWYQQALGLGLQFLLWYDEGEERNRGNFPPRFSGRQFPNYSSELNVNALELEDSALYLCASSLSGEDIQYFGAGTRLSVL.

The chain combines TRBV9 with TRBJ2-1; no firm D call. V lost 4 bases and J 7 bases, leaving 15 bases between the germline ends. Germline V gene sequence: CDR1 SGDLS, CDR2 YYNGEE. The CDR3 totals 14 residues. This CDR3 is CASSPSPFLNEQFF. The CDR3 bases are TGTGCCAGCAGCCCCTCCCCTTTTTTAAATGAGCAGTTCTTC.

The rearrangement uses TRBV7-9 and TRBJ1-3; no clear D. Germline V CDR1 and CDR2: SEHNR, FQNEAQ (reference sequence). This CDR3 region has 17 residues. V was cut by 1 base and J by 2 bases, with 15 bases left in between. CDR3 coding DNA: TGTGCCAGCAGCTTAGTAAAGGGAGGCCGACCTGGAAACACCATATATTTT. This gives the protein CASSLVKGGRPGNTIYF.

There are a few counts of this clone. The chain couples TRBV28 to TRBJ1-5; TRBD1 is a possible D gene (5 bases). The CDR3 totals 14 residues. V was cut by 3 bases and J by 5 bases, with 11 bases left in between. Per germline, CDR1 MDHEN and CDR2 SYDVKM. The CDR3 spells CASSFPGGDQPQHF. The CDR3 DNA reads as TGTGCCAGCAGTTTTCCAGGAGGGGATCAGCCCCAGCATTTT.

This chain uses TRBV7-9 with TRBJ1-5; 8 nucleotides align to TRBD1. The CDR3 runs 14 residues. The germline CDR1 and CDR2 sequences are SEHNR and FQNEAQ (reference sequence). V was pared by 5 bases and J by 5 bases, with 5 bases of the junction left unmatched. CDR3 sequence reads: CASSVQGVDQPQHF. CDR3 in DNA: TGTGCCAGCAGCGTACAGGGGGTGGATCAGCCCCAGCATTTT.

V usage is TRBV7-9 and J usage is TRBJ1-1, with D maybe TRBD1 (5 bases). CDR3 length: 14 residues. CDR1 and CDR2 from the germline V gene are SEHNR and FQNEAQ (reference sequence). V shed 2 bases and J shed 4 bases, with 11 bases lying between them. CDR3 region: CASSLIGGTTEAFF. The CDR3 DNA reads TGTGCCAGCAGCTTAATAGGAGGGACCACTGAAGCTTTCTTT.

CDR3 coding DNA: TGTGCCAGCAGCCCCTTAGCGGGAGGGCCTCGGAGCATTCAGTACTTC. It codes for CASSPLAGGPRSIQYF. The chain uses TRBV5-4 and TRBJ2-4; 11 nucleotides align to TRBD2. This CDR3 is 16 amino acids long. V dropped 4 bases and J dropped 9; count of bases not matched to a gene: 12. Germline CDR1 reads SGHNT; CDR2 reads YYREEE (reference sequence).

V gene TRBV5-4 combines with J gene TRBJ1-2, with 10 bases matching TRBD1. The ends lost 2 bases at V and 4 bases at J; junction bases unmatched: 5. This CDR3 has 15 residues. Germline V CDR1 and CDR2: SGHNT, YYREEE (reference sequence). The CDR3 reads CASSLRTGGIYGYTF. CDR3 nucleotide sequence: TGTGCCAGCAGCTTACGGACAGGGGGAATCTATGGCTACACCTTC. The variable domain in full, completed from reference TRBV5-4 and TRBJ1-2, reads ETGVTQSPTHLIKTRGQQVTLRCSSQSGHNTVSWYQQALGQGPQFIFQYYREEENGRGNFPPRFSGLQFPNYSSELNVNALELDDSALYLCASSLRTGGIYGYTFGSGTRLTVV.

The chain links TRBV10-3 to TRBJ2-5; 10 bases match TRBD1. Germline assignment: CDR1 ENHRY and CDR2 SYGVKD. This CDR3 comprises 16 residues. The V and J ends lost 3 bases and 5 bases, in that order; junction bases with no gene match: 9. CDR3 in amino acids: CAISDGPGTGDETQYF. Written as DNA, the CDR3 is TGTGCCATCAGTGACGGGCCCGGGACAGGGGATGAGACCCAGTACTTC.

This chain joins TRBV25-1 and TRBJ1-2; the match to TRBD1 covers 9 bases. Germline-derived CDR1 and CDR2 are MGHDK and SYGVNS. The CDR3 is 15 residues long. The J segment lost 8 bases and the V segment lost 0 bases, leaving 7 bases of the junction unmatched. The CDR3 DNA reads TGTGCCAGCAGTGAATACGGGGGGACAGGGCACGGCTACACCTTC. This sequence encodes CASSEYGGTGHGYTF.

This chain joins TRBV19 and TRBJ2-4; D ambiguous. The length of the CDR3 is 13 residues. Between the trimmed V and J ends, which lost 6 bases and 5 bases, there was a span of 11 bases. Looked up from germline, CDR1 is LNHDA and CDR2 is SQIVND (reference sequence). The chain's CDR3 is CASRPTPENIQYF. The DNA for the CDR3 is TGTGCCAGTAGGCCCACCCCCGAAAACATTCAGTACTTC. The full variable domain, its missing parts supplied by reference TRBV19 and TRBJ2-4, is DGGITQSPKYLFRKEGQNVTLSCEQNLNHDAMYWYRQDPGQGLRLIYYSQIVNDFQKGDIAEGYSVSREKKESFPLTVTSAQKNPTAFYLCASRPTPENIQYFGAGTRLSVL.

This clone was counted between two and nine times. J is TRBJ2-7 and V is TRBV28; D is perhaps TRBD1 (7 bases). V was trimmed by 6 bases and J by 4 bases, leaving 16 bases between them. CDR1 MDHEN and CDR2 SYDVKM come from the germline V gene. The CDR3 has 14 residues. The CDR3 loop is CASRPFQGGYEQYF. The CDR3 DNA is TGTGCCAGCAGGCCCTTTCAGGGGGGATACGAGCAGTACTTC.

The chain links TRBV5-1 to TRBJ2-1; D possibly corresponds to TRBD1 (5 bases). The CDR3 totals 14 residues. CDR1 is SGHRS and CDR2 is YFSETQ in the germline V gene. The germline V and J ends were trimmed by 3 bases and 5 bases, with 12 bases remaining between them. CDR3 sequence: CASSSRDRHNEQFF. CDR3 in DNA: TGCGCCAGCAGCTCACGAGACAGACACAATGAGCAGTTCTTC.

This clone has just one count. This chain joins TRBV5-4 and TRBJ2-1; 7 nucleotides line up with TRBD2. CDR3 length: 14 amino acids. Trimming cost V 3 bases and J 6 bases; bases outside gene matches: 6. Germline-derived CDR1 and CDR2 are SGHNT and YYREEE (reference sequence). The CDR3: CASSSLAYSNEQFF. For the CDR3, the DNA is TGTGCCAGCAGCTCACTAGCGTACTCCAATGAGCAGTTCTTC.

The gene calls are TRBV9 and TRBJ2-3, with D maybe TRBD2 (6 bases). CDR1 and CDR2 from the germline V gene are SGDLS and YYNGEE. CDR3 length: 15 residues. Trimming removed 0 bases from V and 0 bases from J, with 8 bases in between. The CDR3 region is CASSVAGTSTDTQYF. CDR3 DNA: TGTGCCAGCAGCGTAGCTGGGACTAGCACAGATACGCAGTATTTT.

A single count supports this clone. The chain links TRBV7-2 to TRBJ2-4, with a possible D match to TRBD2 (5 bases). The CDR3 spans 13 residues. Germline CDR1 and CDR2: SGHTA and FQGNSA. V was trimmed by 8 bases and J by 4 bases, leaving 12 bases between them. CDR3 nucleotides: TGTGCCAGCGGAGGAGGTCCTAAAAACATTCAGTACTTC. As protein: CASGGGPKNIQYF.

The gene calls are TRBV14 and TRBJ1-1; the D is unclear. The CDR3 has 14 residues. Trimming pared 4 bases from V and 2 bases from J, leaving 11 bases between. Germline-derived CDR1 and CDR2 are SGHDN and FVKESK. The CDR3 reads CASSRPGVNTEAFF. The CDR3 nucleotides are TGTGCCAGCAGCCGTCCCGGGGTAAACACTGAAGCTTTCTTT. Using reference TRBV14 and TRBJ1-1 for the parts outside the CDR3, the full variable domain is EAGVTQFPSHSVIEKGQTVTLRCDPISGHDNLYWYRRVMGKEIKFLLHFVKESKQDESGMPNNRFLAERTGGTYSTLKVQPAELEDSGVYFCASSRPGVNTEAFFGQGTRLTVV.

J is TRBJ1-2 and V is TRBV28, with a possible D match to TRBD1 (6 bases). Germline CDR1 is MDHEN and CDR2 is SYDVKM. Trimming removed 2 bases from V and 7 bases from J, with 20 bases in between. CDR3 length: 16 residues. The CDR3 DNA reads as TGTGCCAGCAGTTTAGTTTCGGGGGCCAAGCGATCTGGCTACACCTTC. It yields the protein CASSLVSGAKRSGYTF.